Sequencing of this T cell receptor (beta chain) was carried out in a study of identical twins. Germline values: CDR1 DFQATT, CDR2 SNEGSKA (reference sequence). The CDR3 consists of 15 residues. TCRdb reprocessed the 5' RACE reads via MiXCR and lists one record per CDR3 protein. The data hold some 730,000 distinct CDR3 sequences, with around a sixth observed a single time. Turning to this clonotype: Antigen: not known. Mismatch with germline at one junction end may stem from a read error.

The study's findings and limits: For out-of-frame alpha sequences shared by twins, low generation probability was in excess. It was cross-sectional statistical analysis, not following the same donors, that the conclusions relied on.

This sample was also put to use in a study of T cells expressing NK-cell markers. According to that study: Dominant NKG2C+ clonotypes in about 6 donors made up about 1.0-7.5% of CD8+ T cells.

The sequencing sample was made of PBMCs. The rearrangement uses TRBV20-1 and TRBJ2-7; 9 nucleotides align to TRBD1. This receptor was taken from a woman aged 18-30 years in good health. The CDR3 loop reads CSTIFPGQGSNEQYF. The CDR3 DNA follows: TGCAGTACGATTTTCCCGGGACAGGGCTCCAACGAGCAGTACTTC.